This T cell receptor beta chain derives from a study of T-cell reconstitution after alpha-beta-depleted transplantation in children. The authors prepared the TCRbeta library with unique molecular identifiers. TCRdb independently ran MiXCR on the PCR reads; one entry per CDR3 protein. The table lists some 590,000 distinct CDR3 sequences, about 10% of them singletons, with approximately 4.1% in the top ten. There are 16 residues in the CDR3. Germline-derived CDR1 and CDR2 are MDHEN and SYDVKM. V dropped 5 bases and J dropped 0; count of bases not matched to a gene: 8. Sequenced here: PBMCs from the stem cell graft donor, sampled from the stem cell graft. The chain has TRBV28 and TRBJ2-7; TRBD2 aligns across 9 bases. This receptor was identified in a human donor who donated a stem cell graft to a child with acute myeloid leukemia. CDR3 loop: CASSEGELAGSYEQYF. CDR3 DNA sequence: TGTGCCAGCAGTGAGGGTGAACTAGCGGGCTCCTACGAGCAGTACTTC. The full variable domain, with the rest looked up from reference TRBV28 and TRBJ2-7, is DVKVTQSSRYLVKRTGEKVFLECVQDMDHENMFWYRQDPGLGLRLIYFSYDVKMKEKGDIPEGYSVSREKKERFSLILESASTNQTSMYLCASSEGELAGSYEQYFGPGTRLTVT.